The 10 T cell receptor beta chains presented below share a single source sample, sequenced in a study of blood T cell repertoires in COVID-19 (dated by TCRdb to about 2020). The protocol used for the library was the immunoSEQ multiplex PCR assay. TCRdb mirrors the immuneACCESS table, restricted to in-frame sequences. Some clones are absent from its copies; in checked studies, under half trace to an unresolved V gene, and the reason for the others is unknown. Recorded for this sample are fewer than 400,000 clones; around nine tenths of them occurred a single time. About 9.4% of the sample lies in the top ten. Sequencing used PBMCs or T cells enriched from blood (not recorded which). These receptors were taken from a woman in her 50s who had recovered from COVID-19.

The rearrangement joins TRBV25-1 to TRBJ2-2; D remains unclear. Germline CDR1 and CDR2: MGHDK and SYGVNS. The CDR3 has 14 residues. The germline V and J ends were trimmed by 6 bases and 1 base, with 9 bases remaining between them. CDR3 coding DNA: TGTGCCAGCAGCCCGACGGGGAACACCGGGGAGCTGTTTTTT. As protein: CASSPTGNTGELFF.

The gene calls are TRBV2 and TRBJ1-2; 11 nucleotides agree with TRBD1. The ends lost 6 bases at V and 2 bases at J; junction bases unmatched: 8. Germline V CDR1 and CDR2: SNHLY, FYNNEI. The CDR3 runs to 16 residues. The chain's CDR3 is CASSPGQGVRNYGYTF. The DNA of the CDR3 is TGTGCCAGCAGCCCGGGACAGGGGGTGAGGAACTATGGCTACACCTTC.

This CDR3 reads CASSRDNSGGADTQYF. The CDR3 bases are TGCGCCAGCAGCCGAGATAATAGCGGGGGGGCAGATACGCAGTATTTT. The chain couples TRBV4-3 to TRBJ2-3, with 11 bases matching TRBD2. The germline CDR1 and CDR2 sequences are LGHNA and YSLEER. J lost 4 bases, V lost 4 bases, and 7 bases had no gene match. The CDR3 has 16 amino acids.

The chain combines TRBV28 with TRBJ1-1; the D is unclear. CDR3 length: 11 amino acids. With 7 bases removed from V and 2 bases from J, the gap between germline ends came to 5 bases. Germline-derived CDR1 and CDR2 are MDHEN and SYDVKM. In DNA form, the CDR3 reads TGTGCCAGCACCCTAAACACTGAAGCTTTCTTT. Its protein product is CASTLNTEAFF.

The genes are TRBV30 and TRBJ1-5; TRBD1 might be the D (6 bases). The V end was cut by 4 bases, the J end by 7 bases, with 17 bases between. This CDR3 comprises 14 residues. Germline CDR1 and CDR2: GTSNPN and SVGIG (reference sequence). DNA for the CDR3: TGTGCCTGGAATGAGAACAGGGCGACCCAGCCCCAGCATTTT. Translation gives CAWNENRATQPQHF.

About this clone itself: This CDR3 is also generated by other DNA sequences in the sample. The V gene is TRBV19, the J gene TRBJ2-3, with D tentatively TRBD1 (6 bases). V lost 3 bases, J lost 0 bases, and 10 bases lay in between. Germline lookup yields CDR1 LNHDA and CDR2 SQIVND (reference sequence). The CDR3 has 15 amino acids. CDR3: CASSIGQGSTDTQYF. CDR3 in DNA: TGTGCCAGTAGTATCGGGCAGGGGAGCACAGATACGCAGTATTTT. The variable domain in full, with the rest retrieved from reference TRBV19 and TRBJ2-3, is DGGITQSPKYLFRKEGQNVTLSCEQNLNHDAMYWYRQDPGQGLRLIYYSQIVNDFQKGDIAEGYSVSREKKESFPLTVTSAQKNPTAFYLCASSIGQGSTDTQYFGPGTRLTVL.

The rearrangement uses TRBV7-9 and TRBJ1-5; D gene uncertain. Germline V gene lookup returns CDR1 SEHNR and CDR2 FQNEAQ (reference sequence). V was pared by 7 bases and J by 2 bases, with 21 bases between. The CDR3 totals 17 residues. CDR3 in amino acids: CASTHWIGGLGNQPQHF. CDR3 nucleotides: TGTGCCAGCACCCATTGGATAGGAGGGCTGGGCAATCAGCCCCAGCATTTT.

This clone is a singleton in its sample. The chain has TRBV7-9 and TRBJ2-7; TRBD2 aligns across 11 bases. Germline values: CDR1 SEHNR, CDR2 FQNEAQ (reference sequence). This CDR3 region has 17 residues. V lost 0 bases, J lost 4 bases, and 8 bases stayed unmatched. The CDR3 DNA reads TGTGCCAGCAGCTTAGCTAGCGGGGGGGCAAATCTGTACGAGCAGTACTTC. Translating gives CASSLASGGANLYEQYF.

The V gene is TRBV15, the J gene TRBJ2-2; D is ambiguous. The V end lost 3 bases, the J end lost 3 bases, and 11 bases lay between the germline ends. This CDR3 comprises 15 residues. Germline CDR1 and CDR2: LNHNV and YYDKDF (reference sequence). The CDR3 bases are TGTGCCACCAGCAGGGGCAGGTACGACACCGGGGAGCTGTTTTTT. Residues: CATSRGRYDTGELFF.

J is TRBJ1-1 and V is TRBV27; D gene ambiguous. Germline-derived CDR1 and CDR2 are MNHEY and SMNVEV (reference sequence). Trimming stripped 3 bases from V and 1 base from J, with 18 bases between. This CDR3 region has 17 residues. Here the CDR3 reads CASSLDFVGLGNTEAFF. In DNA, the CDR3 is TGTGCCAGCAGTTTGGACTTTGTGGGCCTGGGGAACACTGAAGCTTTCTTT.